This entry lists 27 T cell receptor beta chains sequenced from one sample in a study of control samples from healthy donors and cancer patients. This table comes from immunoSEQ multiplex PCR, and its TCRdb copy is limited to in-frame clones, with some not included. The sample has approximately 87,000 clones; 80% to 95% are singletons. Input material: PBMCs. The receptors were sampled from a woman in her thirties or forties with lung cancer.

This chain joins TRBV5-5 and TRBJ2-2; the match to TRBD2 covers 7 bases. Germline CDR1 is SGHKS and CDR2 is YYEKEE (reference sequence). After removal of 4 bases from V and 3 bases from J, the junction contained 9 bases not matched to a gene. The CDR3 is made up of 16 amino acids. The CDR3 loop is CASSLPSGVDTGELFF. The CDR3 DNA reads TGTGCCAGCAGCCTCCCCAGCGGGGTCGACACCGGGGAGCTGTTTTTT.

V usage is TRBV10-1 and J usage is TRBJ1-5, with 9 bases lining up with TRBD1. This CDR3 spans 16 amino acids. The germline V gene has CDR1 WNHNN and CDR2 SYGVQD (reference sequence). The V and J ends lost 6 bases and 1 base, in that order; junction bases with no gene match: 7. The CDR3 spells CASREDRGGSNQPQHF. The CDR3 DNA reads as TGCGCCAGCAGAGAGGACAGGGGCGGAAGCAATCAGCCCCAGCATTTT.

V usage is TRBV7-9 and J usage is TRBJ1-2; TRBD1 aligns across 8 bases. This CDR3 has 13 amino acids. CDR1 and CDR2 from the germline V gene are SEHNR and FQNEAQ (reference sequence). J was trimmed by 6 bases and V by 4 bases; bases with no gene match: 4. In nucleotides, the CDR3 is TGTGCCAGCAGCTGGGACAGGTACCATGGCTACACCTTC. This gives the protein CASSWDRYHGYTF.

About this clone: The sample contains more than one DNA sequence encoding this CDR3. V gene TRBV24-1 combines with J gene TRBJ1-1, with D unclear. Germline V lookup: CDR1 KGHDR, CDR2 SFDVKD. The CDR3 is 12 amino acids. V was clipped by 4 bases and J by 5 bases, with 7 bases between them. In nucleotides, the CDR3 is TGTGCCACCAGTGACCCGGGTACTGAAGCTTTCTTT. Its translation is CATSDPGTEAFF.

The V and J genes are TRBV6-5 and TRBJ1-5; a possible D gene is TRBD1 (5 bases). Between the trimmed V and J ends, which lost 5 bases and 3 bases, there was a span of 11 bases. The CDR3 length is 14 residues. CDR1 and CDR2 from the germline V gene are MNHEY and SVGAGI. The CDR3: CASSPGPFNQPQHF. CDR3 bases: TGTGCCAGCAGTCCGGGACCGTTCAATCAGCCCCAGCATTTT.

The chain carries TRBV5-4 and TRBJ1-2, with no clear D. Germline-derived CDR1 and CDR2 are SGHNT and YYREEE (reference sequence). There are 14 residues in the CDR3. The V gene lost 5 bases and the J gene lost 2 bases, with 13 bases spanning the gap. CDR3 nucleotide sequence: TGTGCCAGCAGACTCCACGGCATAAACTATGGCTACACCTTC. Translation: CASRLHGINYGYTF.

The genes are TRBV11-2 and TRBJ2-2, with 7 bases lining up with TRBD1. Losses at the gene ends were 5 bases for V and 4 bases for J; bases not matched to a gene: 19. CDR1 is SGHAT, CDR2 FQNNGV, per germline. The CDR3 contains 19 residues. Written as DNA, the CDR3 is TGTGCCAGCAGCCTTAGTTACGACAGGGTAAAGTTGTCCACCGGGGAGCTGTTTTTT. It codes for CASSLSYDRVKLSTGELFF.

J is TRBJ1-2 and V is TRBV6-5; unclear D gene. In germline, CDR1 is MNHEY, CDR2 SVGAGI. Trimming shortened V by 5 bases and J by 6 bases, and 16 bases separated the two germline ends. The CDR3 totals 14 residues. CDR3 nucleotide sequence: TGTGCCAGCAGTCTTTTGGGAGGTGAGAATGGCTACACCTTC. Protein: CASSLLGGENGYTF.

The rearrangement links TRBV11-3 to TRBJ2-2; D uncertain. The germline gives CDR1 SGHNT, CDR2 YENEEA. The V end was cut by 4 bases, the J end by 2 bases, with 5 bases between. This CDR3 comprises 13 residues. CDR3 sequence: CASSSVNTGELFF. The DNA for the CDR3 is TGTGCCAGCAGCTCCGTAAACACCGGGGAGCTGTTTTTT. The complete variable domain, with remaining parts taken from reference TRBV11-3 and TRBJ2-2, reads EAGVVQSPRYKIIEKKQPVAFWCNPISGHNTLYWYLQNLGQGPELLIRYENEEAVDDSQLPKDRFSAERLKGVDSTLKIQPAELGDSAVYLCASSSVNTGELFFGEGSRLTVL.

CDR3 in DNA: TGTGCCAGCAGCGTTGATACAGGGGCTGGGGTCGTGGGCACCATATATTTT. It is translated as CASSVDTGAGVVGTIYF. The chain combines TRBV9 with TRBJ1-3; 7 bases are shared with TRBD1. J gave up 9 bases and V 2 bases, and 17 bases lay outside the gene matches. The CDR3 is 17 amino acids. Germline V gene lookup returns CDR1 SGDLS and CDR2 YYNGEE. Complete variable domain (other parts from reference TRBV9 and TRBJ1-3): DSGVTQTPKHLITATGQRVTLRCSPRSGDLSVYWYQQSLDQGLQFLIQYYNGEERAKGNILERFSAQQFPDLHSELNLSSLELGDSALYFCASSVDTGAGVVGTIYFGEGSWLTVV.

Concerning this clone itself: Other DNA sequences in this sample translate to the same CDR3. This chain joins TRBV19 and TRBJ1-3; weak D call: TRBD1 (5 bases). This CDR3 has 15 residues. Deletions cut 3 bases from V and 0 bases from J, with 9 bases between. The V gene's germline CDR1 is LNHDA and CDR2 SQIVND (reference sequence). The CDR3 DNA follows: TGTGCCAGTAGTATCGGGGGGACCTCTGGAAACACCATATATTTT. Amino acids: CASSIGGTSGNTIYF.

The J gene is TRBJ2-7, the V gene TRBV7-9; perhaps TRBD1 as D (5 bases). Trimming took off 2 bases at V and 5 bases at J, with 16 bases between the two ends. CDR3 length: 15 residues. Germline V gene data show CDR1 as SEHNR and CDR2 as FQNEAQ (reference sequence). The CDR3 sequence: CASSLLVRGHDEQYF. DNA of the CDR3: TGTGCCAGCAGCTTACTAGTCCGTGGACACGACGAGCAGTACTTC.

The rearrangement links TRBV15 to TRBJ1-2; no reliable D call. CDR3 size: 16 residues. The V gene's germline CDR1 is LNHNV and CDR2 YYDKDF (reference sequence). Between the trimmed V and J ends, which lost 0 bases and 0 bases, there was a span of 11 bases. The CDR3 coding sequence is TGTGCCACCAGCAGAGATGGCGAGGGTACTAACTATGGCTACACCTTC. Translation gives CATSRDGEGTNYGYTF.

This sequence joins TRBV3-1 (or the pseudogene TRBV3-2) and TRBJ1-6; D is ambiguous. The CDR3 has 16 amino acids. Trimming left V 3 bases short and J 0 bases short, with 9 bases between. CDR1 is LGHDT and CDR2 is YNNKEL in the germline V gene (reference sequence). CDR3 amino acids: CASSHIGSSYNSPLHF. DNA for the CDR3: TGTGCCAGCAGCCACATAGGGAGCTCCTATAATTCACCCCTCCACTTT.

Written as DNA, the CDR3 is TGCGCCAGCAGCGGGGACAGGGGTTCAGGTGAGCAGTTCTTC. Protein sequence: CASSGDRGSGEQFF. The rearrangement uses TRBV5-1 and TRBJ2-1; TRBD1 matches at 10 bases. Germline loops: CDR1 SGHRS, CDR2 YFSETQ. The CDR3 covers 14 residues. V trimming: 4 bases; J trimming: 9 bases; junction bases outside the gene matches: 7.

The chain combines TRBV19 with TRBJ2-4; 9 bases fit TRBD2. V lost 1 base to trimming and J lost 8 bases; unmatched junction nucleotides: 3. The CDR3 is made up of 14 amino acids. CDR1 is LNHDA, CDR2 SQIVND, per germline (reference sequence). Here the CDR3 reads CASSIGRGGDIQYF. The CDR3 DNA sequence: TGTGCCAGTAGTATAGGGCGGGGGGGCGACATTCAGTACTTC.

The chain joins TRBV28 to TRBJ1-2, with 11 bases aligning to TRBD1. The germline gives CDR1 MDHEN, CDR2 SYDVKM. V trimming: 4 bases; J trimming: 2 bases; junction bases outside the gene matches: 12. CDR3 size: 18 residues. The CDR3 spells CASSSNFRTGGQNYGYTF. The DNA of the CDR3 is TGTGCCAGCAGTTCGAACTTCCGGACAGGGGGCCAAAACTATGGCTACACCTTC.

The chain joins TRBV2 to TRBJ2-7; TRBD2 matches at 10 bases. The V gene's germline CDR1 is SNHLY and CDR2 FYNNEI. The J segment lost 0 bases and the V segment lost 7 bases, leaving 6 bases of the junction unmatched. This CDR3 has 15 residues. The CDR3: CASTGLADVSYEQYF. The DNA for the CDR3 is TGTGCCAGCACAGGACTAGCGGACGTCTCCTACGAGCAGTACTTC.

This rearrangement joins TRBV19 to TRBJ1-5; 10 bases are shared with TRBD1. From germline, CDR1 is LNHDA and CDR2 SQIVND (reference sequence). With 5 bases clipped from V and 0 bases from J, the junction kept 7 bases outside the gene matches. CDR3 size: 17 residues. The CDR3 reads CASSVGQGIYSNQPQHF. In nucleotides, the CDR3 is TGTGCCAGTAGTGTGGGACAGGGGATCTATAGCAATCAGCCCCAGCATTTT.

A single count supports this clone. This chain connects TRBV19 to TRBJ1-4; D not certain. V was clipped by 4 bases and J by 4 bases, with 16 bases between them. The CDR3 totals 16 residues. Per germline, CDR1 LNHDA and CDR2 SQIVND (reference sequence). The CDR3 spells CASSTTDGRFNEKLFF. The CDR3 DNA reads TGTGCCAGTAGTACAACGGACGGCCGGTTTAATGAAAAACTGTTTTTT.

The genes are TRBV7-6 and TRBJ2-1; 7 bases align to TRBD2. The CDR3 runs to 17 residues. With 1 base clipped from V and 3 bases from J, the junction kept 9 bases outside the gene matches. CDR1 is SGHVS and CDR2 is FNYEAQ in the germline V gene. CDR3 protein: CASSLVRAGRGYNEQFF. DNA of the CDR3: TGTGCCAGCAGCTTAGTAAGAGCGGGGAGGGGCTACAATGAGCAGTTCTTC. Complete variable domain (other parts from reference TRBV7-6 and TRBJ2-1): GAGVSQSPRYKVTKRGQDVALRCDPISGHVSLYWYRQALGQGPEFLTYFNYEAQQDKSGLPNDRFSAERPEGSISTLTIQRTEQRDSAMYRCASSLVRAGRGYNEQFFGPGTRLTVL.

The chain carries TRBV5-6 and TRBJ2-5; maybe TRBD2 (7 bases). The germline CDR1 and CDR2 sequences are SGHDT and YYEEEE. The CDR3 is made up of 13 amino acids. Trimming cost V 1 base and J 5 bases, with 9 bases left between them. For the CDR3, the DNA is TGTGCCAGCAGCTTGAAGGGGGGGGAGACCCAGTACTTC. Its translation: CASSLKGGETQYF.

To note about this clone: This sample includes further DNA sequences coding for the same CDR3. The rearrangement uses TRBV3-1 (or the pseudogene TRBV3-2) and TRBJ1-5; 7 bases are shared with TRBD1. Looked up from germline, CDR1 is LGHDT and CDR2 is YNNKEL (reference sequence). Unmatched junction bases numbered 3, after V lost 9 bases and J lost 1 base. CDR3 length: 13 residues. Here the CDR3 reads CASSQGSNQPQHF. The CDR3 coding sequence is TGTGCCAGTTCACAGGGGAGCAATCAGCCCCAGCATTTT.

The rearrangement uses TRBV9 and TRBJ2-3; TRBD1 aligns across 8 bases. The V and J ends lost 3 bases and 4 bases, in that order; junction bases with no gene match: 10. The CDR3 length is 16 residues. From germline, CDR1 is SGDLS and CDR2 YYNGEE. CDR3 loop: CASSERTGREADTQYF. CDR3 bases: TGTGCCAGCAGCGAACGGACAGGGAGAGAGGCAGATACGCAGTATTTT.

This sequence joins TRBV30 and TRBJ1-5; possible D gene TRBD1, 6 bases. This CDR3 spans 14 amino acids. Trimming removed 5 bases from V and 4 bases from J, with 15 bases in between. Per germline, CDR1 GTSNPN and CDR2 SVGIG (reference sequence). The CDR3 spells CAWGGQAANQPQHF. CDR3 DNA sequence: TGTGCCTGGGGGGGGCAGGCGGCGAATCAGCCCCAGCATTTT.

The count of this clone is one. The CDR3 here is CASSVMGTTGVGEQFF. The CDR3 DNA reads TGTGCCAGCAGCGTGATGGGGACCACAGGGGTGGGTGAGCAGTTCTTC. The chain recombines TRBV9 with TRBJ2-1; 7 nucleotides align to TRBD1. CDR3 length: 16 amino acids. The germline V gene encodes CDR1 SGDLS and CDR2 YYNGEE. V gave up 2 bases and J gave up 9 bases; unmatched junction bases: 14.

V is TRBV25-1 and J is TRBJ2-1; a possible D gene is TRBD1 (6 bases). Trimming removed 3 bases from V and 4 bases from J, with 13 bases in between. This CDR3 region has 15 residues. Germline V gene sequence: CDR1 MGHDK, CDR2 SYGVNS. In DNA, the CDR3 is TGTGCCAGCAGTGACTCCGGGACACATTACAATGAGCAGTTCTTC. Its protein is CASSDSGTHYNEQFF.